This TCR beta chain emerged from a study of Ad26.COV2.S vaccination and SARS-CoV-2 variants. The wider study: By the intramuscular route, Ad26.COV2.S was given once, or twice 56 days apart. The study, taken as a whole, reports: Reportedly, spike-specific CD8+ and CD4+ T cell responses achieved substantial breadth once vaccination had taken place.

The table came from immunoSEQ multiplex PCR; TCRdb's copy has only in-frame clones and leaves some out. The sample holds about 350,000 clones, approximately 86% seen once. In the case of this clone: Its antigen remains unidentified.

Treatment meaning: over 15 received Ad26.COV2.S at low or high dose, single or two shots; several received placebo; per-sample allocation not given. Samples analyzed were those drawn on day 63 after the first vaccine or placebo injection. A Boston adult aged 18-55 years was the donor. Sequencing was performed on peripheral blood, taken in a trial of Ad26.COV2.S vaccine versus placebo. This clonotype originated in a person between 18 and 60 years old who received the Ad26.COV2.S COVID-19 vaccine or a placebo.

The CDR3 loop is CASSLTGGNEKLFF. CDR3 nucleotides: TGTGCCAGCAGCTTAACCGGGGGTAATGAAAAACTGTTTTTT. The chain is built from TRBV11-2 and TRBJ1-4; tentative D call: TRBD1 (5 bases). V was shortened by 2 bases and J by 4 bases, with 8 bases between the two germline ends. Germline CDR1 reads SGHAT; CDR2 reads FQNNGV. This CDR3 is built from 14 residues.